Sequencing of this T cell receptor (beta chain) was carried out in a study of cytomegalovirus exposure and HLA in healthy donors. Study-level findings and limits: It is likely that the observed cluster of highly shared sequence variants was a sequencing artifact.

As concerns this clone: Antigen unknown.

Germline loops: CDR1 SGHTA, CDR2 FQGNSA. The CDR3 runs 15 residues. V shed 5 bases and J 5 bases; nucleotides not matched to a gene: 7. Use of 60 Vbeta and 13 Jbeta primers characterized the PCR. Sequencing used immunoSEQ multiplex PCR; TCRdb keeps in-frame clones, though not all of them. The sample shows 150,000 or so clones, around 75% of them seen only once. The TCR sequence derives from a male donor in good health and CMV-seronegative. J is TRBJ2-7 and V is TRBV7-2; 12 nucleotides match TRBD2. The sample comprised PBMCs. The CDR3 reads CASSAASGRAHEQYF. The DNA for the CDR3 is TGTGCCAGCAGCGCGGCTAGCGGGAGGGCCCACGAGCAGTACTTC.